A selection of T cell receptor beta chains follows, all from one sample in a study of shared T cell receptors in the human thymus. Only in-frame clones appear in the TCRdb table, and some are missing; sequencing was by immunoSEQ multiplex PCR. The data hold hundreds of thousands of clones, with 70% to 80% observed a single time. The sample was also linked to a second study, of human thymus T cells.

The source material was thymocytes. The receptors originated from a boy younger than two with a congenital heart defect. CDR3s include the opening cysteine and the closing phenylalanine or tryptophan. D genes are given only for firm matches. A clone size is listed for some rows: how often the clone was seen (once, few, many), or a class if it is expanded.

d_call,cdr3_length,j_call,clone_size,v_call,cdr3_aa,cdr3_nt
TRBD2,16,TRBJ2-1,.,TRBV5-6,CASSYRLASSYNEQFF,TGTGCCAGCAGCTACCGACTAGCGAGCTCCTACAATGAGCAGTTCTTC
TRBD1,19,TRBJ2-2,once,TRBV7-9,CASTHQRTRTGGLDGELFF,TGTGCCAGCACCCACCAGAGGACGCGGACAGGGGGCTTAGACGGGGAGCTGTTTTTT
TRBD2,18,TRBJ2-3,.,TRBV27,CASRPRAGEGLTTDTQYF,TGTGCCAGCAGACCTCGAGCGGGAGAGGGCCTTACCACAGATACGCAGTATTTT
.,13,TRBJ2-7,few,TRBV7-6,CASSFELSDEQYF,TGTGCCAGCAGCTTTGAGCTTAGCGACGAGCAGTACTTC
.,13,TRBJ1-5,.,TRBV19,CASSIRELEAQHF,TGTGCCAGTAGTATAAGGGAGCTAGAAGCCCAGCATTTT
.,16,TRBJ1-5,.,TRBV15,CATSRDNGGGNQPQHF,TGTGCCACCAGCAGAGATAACGGGGGTGGCAATCAGCCCCAGCATTTT
TRBD2,13,TRBJ2-7,.,TRBV6-1,CASRSHSGYEQYF,TGTGCCAGCAGGAGTCATAGCGGGTACGAGCAGTACTTC
.,15,TRBJ2-7,.,TRBV21-1,CASSKEGKSSYEQYF,TGTGCCAGCAGCAAGGAGGGAAAGAGCTCCTACGAGCAGTACTTC
.,16,TRBJ1-1,.,TRBV6-6,CASSSRMLKPCTEAFF,TGTGCCAGCAGTTCGAGGATGCTCAAGCCCTGCACTGAAGCTTTCTTT
.,14,TRBJ2-3,.,TRBV28,CASSFVYFRDTQYF,TGTGCCAGCAGTTTTGTGTATTTCAGAGATACGCAGTATTTT
TRBD1,15,TRBJ2-1,.,TRBV27,CASSLFLTGCGEQFF,TGTGCCAGCAGTTTATTTCTGACAGGGTGCGGTGAGCAGTTCTTC
.,16,TRBJ2-1,.,TRBV4-3,CASSPRQGRVYNEQFF,TGCGCCAGCAGCCCTCGACAGGGGAGGGTGTACAATGAGCAGTTCTTC
.,14,TRBJ2-5,.,TRBV14,CASSQENSGETQYF,TGTGCCAGCAGCCAAGAGAACTCGGGGGAGACCCAGTACTTC
.,16,TRBJ2-7,.,TRBV21-1,CASATPGQGACYEQYF,TGTGCCAGCGCCACCCCGGGACAGGGGGCTTGCTACGAGCAGTACTTC
TRBD2,15,TRBJ2-7,.,TRBV11-2,CASSPSPGRGYEQYF,TGTGCCAGCAGCCCCTCCCCCGGGAGGGGATACGAGCAGTACTTC
TRBD2,19,TRBJ2-7,.,TRBV4-1,CASSQDLDVKRESRYEQYF,TGCGCCAGCAGCCAAGATCTTGATGTGAAGCGGGAGTCTCGCTACGAGCAGTACTTC
TRBD1,15,TRBJ2-3,.,TRBV4-3,CASSQGESGGDTQYF,TGCGCCAGCAGCCAAGGAGAATCAGGGGGAGATACGCAGTATTTT
.,12,TRBJ2-1,.,TRBV25-1,CASSPPGQPQLF,TGTGCCAGCAGCCCTCCGGGACAACCTCAGCTCTTC
.,15,TRBJ1-4,.,TRBV9,CASSATGSASEKLFF,TGTGCCAGCAGCGCTACAGGGTCCGCCAGCGAAAAACTGTTTTTT
TRBD1,16,TRBJ2-7,.,TRBV6-6,CASSYGMTGWDYEQYF,TGTGCCAGCAGTTACGGCATGACAGGGTGGGATTACGAGCAGTACTTC
.,14,TRBJ2-7,.,TRBV4-3,CASSQEISGYEQYF,TGCGCCAGCAGCCAAGAAATTAGCGGATACGAGCAGTACTTC
TRBD2,16,TRBJ2-1,few,TRBV19,CASSEGLADSYNEQFF,TGTGCCAGTAGTGAGGGACTAGCGGACTCCTACAATGAGCAGTTCTTC
TRBD1,16,TRBJ2-7,few,TRBV2,CASSVPGQGTPYEQYF,TGTGCCAGCAGTGTCCCGGGACAGGGGACCCCCTACGAGCAGTACTTC
TRBD2,17,TRBJ2-3,few,TRBV4-3,CASSQGIGREDTDTQYF,TGCGCCAGCAGCCAAGGAATAGGGCGGGAGGACACAGATACGCAGTATTTT
TRBD1,18,TRBJ1-1,.,TRBV28,CASSYPGQGPTMNTEAFF,TGTGCCAGCAGTTACCCCGGACAGGGCCCTACCATGAACACTGAAGCTTTCTTT
.,12,TRBJ2-3,.,TRBV6-1,CASSEVADTQYF,TGTGCCAGCAGTGAAGTAGCGGATACGCAGTATTTT
.,11,TRBJ2-5,.,TRBV30,CAGTFVETQYF,TGTGCCGGGACGTTTGTAGAGACCCAGTACTTC
.,15,TRBJ1-5,.,TRBV25-1,CASSGPGTPNQPQHF,TGTGCCAGCAGTGGCCCCGGGACACCCAATCAGCCCCAGCATTTT
TRBD1,13,TRBJ1-5,.,TRBV19,CASRGQGNQPQHF,TGTGCCAGTAGAGGACAGGGGAATCAGCCCCAGCATTTT
.,13,TRBJ1-2,few,TRBV29-1,CSVDLRGGHGYTF,TGCAGCGTTGACCTAAGGGGGGGCCATGGCTACACCTTC
TRBD2,16,TRBJ2-2,.,TRBV10-3,CAISPGTSGTTGELFF,TGTGCCATCAGTCCAGGGACTAGCGGGACGACCGGGGAGCTGTTTTTT
.,16,TRBJ2-1,few,TRBV14,CASSRSGAPTDNEQFF,TGTGCCAGCAGCCGATCGGGAGCCCCAACGGACAATGAGCAGTTCTTC
TRBD2,20,TRBJ2-5,.,TRBV18,CASSLRRAGVAQEASETQYF,TGTGCCAGCTCCCTGAGACGAGCGGGAGTGGCACAAGAGGCTTCAGAGACCCAGTACTTC
.,13,TRBJ2-1,.,TRBV27,CASSLLGGSEQFF,TGTGCCAGCAGTTTATTGGGGGGTTCGGAGCAGTTCTTC
TRBD2,16,TRBJ2-1,.,TRBV6-5,CASSSLAGARYNEQFF,TGTGCCAGCAGTTCTTTAGCGGGGGCGAGGTACAATGAGCAGTTCTTC
.,18,TRBJ2-2,.,TRBV4-2,CASSAQGPLPLNTGELFF,TGTGCCAGCAGCGCTCAGGGGCCCCTCCCACTGAACACCGGGGAGCTGTTTTTT
.,16,TRBJ2-3,.,TRBV5-4,CASSLSTAACVDTQYF,TGTGCCAGCAGCTTATCGACTGCAGCCTGTGTGGATACGCAGTATTTT
TRBD1,15,TRBJ2-7,.,TRBV11-2,CASSFSGQGNYEQYF,TGTGCCAGCAGCTTTTCCGGACAGGGGAACTACGAGCAGTACTTC
.,11,TRBJ2-1,.,TRBV20-1,CSASRRNEQFF,TGCAGTGCTAGTCGGCGGAATGAGCAGTTCTTC
.,13,TRBJ2-1,.,TRBV7-9,CASSLYSYNEQFF,TGTGCCAGCAGCTTATACTCCTACAATGAGCAGTTCTTC
TRBD2,16,TRBJ2-7,.,TRBV10-3,CAISVSAGGSSYEQYF,TGTGCCATCAGTGTCTCAGCGGGAGGGTCCTCCTACGAGCAGTACTTC
.,18,TRBJ2-1,.,TRBV18,CASSPPRPVGGSYNEQFF,TGTGCCAGCTCACCACCCCGCCCGGTGGGGGGCTCCTACAATGAGCAGTTCTTC
.,15,TRBJ2-7,few,TRBV18,CASSPVRRATNEQYF,TGTGCCAGCTCACCAGTGAGGAGGGCGACGAACGAGCAGTACTTC
TRBD1,15,TRBJ1-1,.,TRBV15,CATSSYRGKNTEAFF,TGTGCCACCAGCAGCTACAGGGGAAAGAACACTGAAGCTTTCTTT
TRBD1,18,TRBJ2-1,.,TRBV25-1,CASSEWRGQGWNYNEQFF,TGTGCCAGCAGTGAATGGAGGGGACAGGGGTGGAACTACAATGAGCAGTTCTTC
.,14,TRBJ1-1,.,TRBV27,CASKQQGLGTEAFF,TGTGCCAGCAAACAACAGGGTTTGGGAACTGAAGCTTTCTTT
TRBD1,14,TRBJ2-7,.,TRBV6-5,CASRPGQGSYEQYF,TGTGCCAGCAGACCGGGACAGGGCTCCTACGAGCAGTACTTC
.,12,TRBJ2-3,.,TRBV28,CASSLRLDTQYF,TGTGCCAGCAGTTTGCGGCTGGATACGCAGTATTTT
.,15,TRBJ2-7,.,TRBV21-1,CASSTKGGVSYEQYF,TGTGCCAGCAGCACCAAAGGGGGAGTCTCCTACGAGCAGTACTTC
.,17,TRBJ2-3,.,TRBV21-1,CASSTGTREGHEDTQYF,TGTGCCAGCAGCACTGGCACGCGGGAGGGCCATGAGGATACGCAGTATTTT
.,15,TRBJ1-3,few,TRBV25-1,CASSDIQASGNTIYF,TGTGCCAGCAGTGATATACAGGCTAGTGGAAACACCATATATTTT